This T cell receptor beta chain was profiled in a study of identical twins. Study results and caveats: Within monozygotic twins, out-of-frame TCR alpha sharing was underestimated by the models. Reduced insertions were recorded for abundant cord blood beta clonotypes, with no such pattern in memory repertoires. Researchers reported weaker excess twin sharing in beta out-of-frame sequences.

Only healthy Caucasians were included as donors. The CDR3 spans 12 residues. Germline V gene data show CDR1 as ENHRY and CDR2 as SYGVKD. Trimming removed 3 bases from V and 9 bases from J, with 11 bases in between. In this sample, this clonotype turned up many times. Its antigen is still unknown. MiXCR, applied by TCRdb to the 5' RACE reads, yields one record per CDR3 protein. Of around 140,000 distinct CDR3 sequences in the sample, approximately 4% were seen once. The sample was memory T cells sorted from blood. The rearrangement uses TRBV10-3 and TRBJ1-1; no clear D. The receptor was derived from a man aged 18 to 29 in good health. This chain's CDR3 is CAISERDEKAFF. DNA for the CDR3: TGTGCCATCAGTGAAAGAGATGAGAAAGCTTTCTTT.